These T cell receptor beta chains were read from a single sample in a study of blood T cell repertoires in COVID-19. Profiled with immunoSEQ multiplex PCR; TCRdb holds only in-frame clones, not every one. The sample has hundreds of thousands of clones; approximately 86% are singletons. Sequenced: peripheral blood. Receptor source: a woman in her sixties with COVID-19, enrolled during active disease. Both conserved end residues are part of each CDR3. A D gene is named only where the DNA matches it firmly. Clone size is given for some rows only: seen once, a few or many times, or a class if the clone is expanded.

V gene: TRBV3-1/TRBV3-2; J gene: TRBJ2-7; D gene: .; clone size: once; CDR3 protein: CASSQATALVEQYF; CDR3 DNA: TGTGCCAGCAGCCAAGCTACAGCCTTGGTCGAGCAGTACTTC
V gene: TRBV25-1; J gene: TRBJ1-1; D gene: .; clone size: once; CDR3 protein: CASSGWAEINTEAFF; CDR3 DNA: TGTGCCAGCAGTGGGTGGGCAGAGATAAACACTGAAGCTTTCTTT
V gene: TRBV9; J gene: TRBJ2-1; D gene: TRBD2; clone size: .; CDR3 protein: CASSLLAGGPGLLVEQFF; CDR3 DNA: TGTGCCAGCAGCCTTCTAGCGGGGGGGCCAGGCCTCCTGGTAGAGCAGTTCTTC
V gene: TRBV29-1; J gene: TRBJ2-1; D gene: TRBD2; clone size: .; CDR3 protein: CSVVGLAGPRSYNEQFF; CDR3 DNA: TGCAGCGTAGTTGGACTAGCGGGGCCCCGTTCCTACAATGAGCAGTTCTTC
V gene: TRBV9; J gene: TRBJ2-7; D gene: TRBD2; clone size: .; CDR3 protein: CASSGAGGPYEQYF; CDR3 DNA: TGTGCCAGCAGCGGGGCGGGGGGACCCTACGAGCAGTACTTC
V gene: TRBV7-9; J gene: TRBJ1-1; D gene: .; clone size: .; CDR3 protein: CASSLAGEGVEAFF; CDR3 DNA: TGTGCCAGCAGCTTAGCGGGGGAGGGAGTTGAAGCTTTCTTT
V gene: TRBV7-2; J gene: TRBJ2-5; D gene: .; clone size: .; CDR3 protein: CASSLGGDAETQYF; CDR3 DNA: TGTGCCAGCAGCTTAGGGGGGGACGCAGAGACCCAGTACTTC
V gene: TRBV6-5; J gene: TRBJ2-1; D gene: .; clone size: once; CDR3 protein: CASRTNTGNEQFF; CDR3 DNA: TGTGCCAGCAGGACCAATACAGGGAATGAGCAGTTCTTC
V gene: TRBV29-1; J gene: TRBJ1-1; D gene: .; clone size: few; CDR3 protein: CSAADQGNTEAFF; CDR3 DNA: TGCAGCGCCGCGGATCAAGGGAACACTGAAGCTTTCTTT
V gene: TRBV3-1/TRBV3-2; J gene: TRBJ2-5; D gene: TRBD2; clone size: .; CDR3 protein: CASSQEAKRGLQETQYF; CDR3 DNA: TGTGCCAGCAGCCAAGAGGCCAAGCGGGGACTCCAAGAGACCCAGTACTTC
V gene: TRBV12-5; J gene: TRBJ2-7; D gene: TRBD2; clone size: .; CDR3 protein: CASGFFLAGLGEQYF; CDR3 DNA: TGTGCTAGTGGTTTCTTTCTAGCGGGGCTCGGGGAGCAGTACTTC
V gene: TRBV14; J gene: TRBJ2-1; D gene: .; clone size: .; CDR3 protein: CASSLFPGNEQFF; CDR3 DNA: TGTGCCAGCAGCCTCTTCCCGGGTAATGAGCAGTTCTTC
V gene: TRBV7-9; J gene: TRBJ2-1; D gene: .; clone size: .; CDR3 protein: CASSRDTIYNEQFF; CDR3 DNA: TGTGCCAGCAGCCGGGACACCATCTACAATGAGCAGTTCTTC
V gene: TRBV6-6; J gene: TRBJ1-2; D gene: TRBD1; clone size: .; CDR3 protein: CASSRGQGVYGYTF; CDR3 DNA: TGTGCCAGCAGTCGGGGACAGGGTGTCTATGGCTACACCTTC
V gene: TRBV30; J gene: TRBJ1-4; D gene: .; clone size: once; CDR3 protein: CACSGLRPEKLFF; CDR3 DNA: TGTGCCTGCTCCGGACTTAGGCCTGAAAAACTGTTTTTT
V gene: TRBV3-1/TRBV3-2; J gene: TRBJ1-2; D gene: .; clone size: .; CDR3 protein: CASSQDRRRHGYTF; CDR3 DNA: TGTGCCAGCAGCCAAGATCGCAGGAGGCACGGCTACACCTTC
V gene: TRBV12-3/TRBV12-4; J gene: TRBJ1-1; D gene: TRBD1; clone size: .; CDR3 protein: CASTLRTGKAFF; CDR3 DNA: TGTGCCAGCACCCTCCGGACAGGGAAAGCTTTCTTT
V gene: TRBV7-6; J gene: TRBJ1-2; D gene: .; clone size: .; CDR3 protein: CASSPGTAGGYGYTF; CDR3 DNA: TGTGCCAGCAGCCCTGGGACTGCAGGTGGCTATGGCTACACCTTC
V gene: TRBV19; J gene: TRBJ1-5; D gene: .; clone size: .; CDR3 protein: CATEGGFYSNQPQHF; CDR3 DNA: TGTGCCACTGAGGGGGGGTTTTATAGCAATCAGCCCCAGCATTTT
V gene: TRBV7-2; J gene: TRBJ1-2; D gene: TRBD1; clone size: .; CDR3 protein: CASRSGTGGGGYGYTF; CDR3 DNA: TGTGCCAGCAGGTCCGGGACAGGGGGCGGTGGCTATGGCTACACCTTC
V gene: TRBV6-5; J gene: TRBJ2-5; D gene: .; clone size: .; CDR3 protein: CASMREETQYF; CDR3 DNA: TGTGCCAGCATGCGGGAAGAGACCCAGTACTTC
V gene: TRBV7-7; J gene: TRBJ2-2; D gene: TRBD1; clone size: .; CDR3 protein: CASSLTTGDTGELFF; CDR3 DNA: TGTGCCAGCAGCCTAACGACAGGGGACACCGGGGAGCTGTTTTTT
V gene: TRBV4-1; J gene: TRBJ1-5; D gene: .; clone size: .; CDR3 protein: CASSSSPLRDGNQPQHF; CDR3 DNA: TGCGCCAGCAGCTCAAGCCCATTGAGGGATGGCAATCAGCCCCAGCATTTT
V gene: TRBV5-4; J gene: TRBJ2-3; D gene: TRBD2; clone size: .; CDR3 protein: CASSTTHGGRGEDTQYF; CDR3 DNA: TGTGCCAGCTCCACAACCCACGGGGGGAGGGGCGAAGATACGCAGTATTTT
V gene: TRBV7-9; J gene: TRBJ2-5; D gene: .; clone size: .; CDR3 protein: CASRTGVEETQYF; CDR3 DNA: TGTGCCTCCAGAACGGGGGTGGAGGAGACCCAGTACTTC
V gene: TRBV19; J gene: TRBJ2-2; D gene: TRBD1; clone size: .; CDR3 protein: CASSRRQGNTGELFF; CDR3 DNA: TGTGCCAGTAGTAGAAGACAGGGTAACACCGGGGAGCTGTTTTTT
V gene: TRBV7-9; J gene: TRBJ1-2; D gene: .; clone size: .; CDR3 protein: CASSLYTF; CDR3 DNA: TGTGCCAGCAGCCTTTACACCTTC
V gene: TRBV9; J gene: TRBJ2-3; D gene: TRBD1; clone size: .; CDR3 protein: CASSGDRGTSTDTQYF; CDR3 DNA: TGTGCCAGCAGCGGAGACAGGGGGACTAGCACAGATACGCAGTATTTT
V gene: TRBV5-5; J gene: TRBJ2-5; D gene: TRBD2; clone size: .; CDR3 protein: CASSPDPGLAGEETQYF; CDR3 DNA: TGTGCCAGCAGCCCAGATCCGGGACTAGCGGGGGAAGAGACCCAGTACTTC
V gene: TRBV9; J gene: TRBJ1-1; D gene: .; clone size: once; CDR3 protein: CASSVSGNTEAFF; CDR3 DNA: TGTGCCAGCAGCGTTAGCGGGAACACTGAAGCTTTCTTT
V gene: TRBV7-2; J gene: TRBJ1-3; D gene: .; clone size: .; CDR3 protein: CASSLQGAGNTIYF; CDR3 DNA: TGTGCCAGCAGCTTACAGGGTGCTGGAAACACCATATATTTT
V gene: TRBV4-1; J gene: TRBJ1-6; D gene: TRBD1; clone size: once; CDR3 protein: CASSQDLQGGNSPLHF; CDR3 DNA: TGCGCCAGCAGCCAAGATTTACAGGGGGGCAATTCACCCCTCCACTTT
V gene: TRBV3-1/TRBV3-2; J gene: TRBJ1-1; D gene: .; clone size: .; CDR3 protein: CASSQDLEGRGTEAFF; CDR3 DNA: TGTGCCAGCAGCCAAGATCTGGAGGGGCGCGGTACTGAAGCTTTCTTT
V gene: TRBV3-1/TRBV3-2; J gene: TRBJ1-2; D gene: .; clone size: few; CDR3 protein: CASSQHGSYTF; CDR3 DNA: TGTGCCAGCAGCCAGCACGGGAGCTACACCTTC
V gene: TRBV18; J gene: TRBJ2-3; D gene: .; clone size: .; CDR3 protein: CASSPTSDLAYF; CDR3 DNA: TGTGCCAGCTCACCGACTAGTGATTTGGCGTATTTT
V gene: TRBV7-2; J gene: TRBJ1-5; D gene: TRBD1; clone size: .; CDR3 protein: CASSMTGGEGNQPQHF; CDR3 DNA: TGTGCCAGCAGCATGACAGGGGGCGAGGGCAATCAGCCCCAGCATTTT
V gene: TRBV3-1/TRBV3-2; J gene: TRBJ2-7; D gene: TRBD1; clone size: once; CDR3 protein: CASSQAGCRDRVYEQYF; CDR3 DNA: TGTGCCAGCAGCCAAGCAGGGTGCCGGGACAGGGTCTACGAGCAGTACTTC
V gene: TRBV2; J gene: TRBJ1-3; D gene: .; clone size: .; CDR3 protein: CASTAMSGDYGNTIYF; CDR3 DNA: TGTGCCAGCACTGCGATGAGCGGAGACTATGGAAACACCATATATTTT
V gene: TRBV5-6; J gene: TRBJ1-5; D gene: .; clone size: once; CDR3 protein: CASSSWSRHSNQPQHF; CDR3 DNA: TGTGCCAGCAGCTCATGGTCGAGGCATAGCAATCAGCCCCAGCATTTT
V gene: TRBV2; J gene: TRBJ2-2; D gene: TRBD2; clone size: few; CDR3 protein: CASSVGGITGELFF; CDR3 DNA: TGTGCCAGCAGTGTGGGGGGGATCACCGGGGAGCTGTTTTTT
V gene: TRBV5-1; J gene: TRBJ2-4; D gene: .; clone size: .; CDR3 protein: CASSLGSSGNIQYF; CDR3 DNA: TGCGCCAGCAGCTTGGGATCGTCGGGAAACATTCAGTACTTC
V gene: TRBV10-3; J gene: TRBJ2-1; D gene: TRBD1; clone size: .; CDR3 protein: CAGAWTGVNEQFF; CDR3 DNA: TGTGCCGGGGCGTGGACAGGGGTGAATGAGCAGTTCTTC
V gene: TRBV6-1; J gene: TRBJ2-7; D gene: .; clone size: .; CDR3 protein: CASSEDSSYEQYF; CDR3 DNA: TGTGCCAGCAGTGAGGACAGCTCCTACGAGCAGTACTTC
V gene: TRBV3-1/TRBV3-2; J gene: TRBJ1-6; D gene: .; clone size: .; CDR3 protein: CASSQERQLSYNSPLHF; CDR3 DNA: TGTGCCAGCAGCCAAGAAAGACAACTCTCCTATAATTCACCCCTCCACTTT
V gene: TRBV7-6; J gene: TRBJ2-7; D gene: .; clone size: .; CDR3 protein: CASSLGTLDYEQYF; CDR3 DNA: TGTGCCAGCAGCTTGGGGACATTGGACTACGAGCAGTACTTC
V gene: TRBV2; J gene: TRBJ2-1; D gene: .; clone size: .; CDR3 protein: CASSEQGYEQFF; CDR3 DNA: TGTGCCAGCAGTGAACAGGGTTATGAGCAGTTCTTC
V gene: TRBV5-1; J gene: TRBJ2-5; D gene: TRBD2; clone size: .; CDR3 protein: CASSYLPGGEETQYF; CDR3 DNA: TGCGCCAGCAGCTACCTCCCGGGGGGGGAGGAGACCCAGTACTTC
V gene: TRBV4-1; J gene: TRBJ2-7; D gene: TRBD1; clone size: .; CDR3 protein: CASSLSRTGSSYEQYF; CDR3 DNA: TGCGCCAGCAGCCTCTCCAGGACAGGTTCCTCCTACGAGCAGTACTTC
V gene: TRBV13; J gene: TRBJ2-5; D gene: TRBD2; clone size: .; CDR3 protein: CASSLQHGLAGEQETQYF; CDR3 DNA: TGTGCCAGCAGCTTACAGCATGGACTAGCGGGGGAACAAGAGACCCAGTACTTC
V gene: TRBV5-1; J gene: TRBJ2-1; D gene: .; clone size: .; CDR3 protein: CASSFRDTGEQFF; CDR3 DNA: TGCGCCAGCAGCTTCCGGGACACCGGCGAGCAGTTCTTC
V gene: TRBV27; J gene: TRBJ2-1; D gene: TRBD2; clone size: .; CDR3 protein: CASSVGGGAGYNEQFF; CDR3 DNA: TGTGCCAGCAGTGTCGGCGGGGGGGCTGGCTACAATGAGCAGTTCTTC
V gene: TRBV6-5; J gene: TRBJ1-5; D gene: TRBD1; clone size: .; CDR3 protein: CASSYTGGQPQHF; CDR3 DNA: TGTGCCAGCAGTTATACAGGGGGGCAGCCCCAGCATTTT
V gene: TRBV2; J gene: TRBJ2-1; D gene: TRBD2; clone size: .; CDR3 protein: CASSDQRGTGEQFF; CDR3 DNA: TGTGCCAGCAGTGACCAGCGGGGGACCGGTGAGCAGTTCTTC
V gene: TRBV3-1/TRBV3-2; J gene: TRBJ1-2; D gene: .; clone size: .; CDR3 protein: CASSQDGTTYGYTF; CDR3 DNA: TGTGCCAGCAGCCAAGATGGGACAACCTATGGCTACACCTTC
V gene: TRBV3-1/TRBV3-2; J gene: TRBJ1-2; D gene: TRBD1; clone size: .; CDR3 protein: CASSQRGQGIGGYTF; CDR3 DNA: TGTGCCAGCAGCCAAAGGGGACAGGGGATAGGCGGCTACACCTTC